This T cell receptor beta chain was identified in a study of blood T cells in healthy people across ages. Study-level findings and limits: Per million T cells, the diversity of TCR beta decreased roughly linearly as age advanced.

Primers used in a second PCR of about 7 to 11 cycles were a sample-barcoded 5' primer and a J-beta primer mix. From the 5' RACE reads, TCRdb called clonotypes with MiXCR, one entry per CDR3 protein. The data show under 2,000,000 distinct CDR3 sequences, with roughly 49% seen just once and roughly 2% held by the top ten. This CDR3 region has 16 residues. V dropped 3 bases and J dropped 6; count of bases not matched to a gene: 7. The V gene's germline CDR1 is ENHRY and CDR2 SYGVKD. The table lists this clonotype with a few counts. Its antigen is unidentified. This TCR derives from a woman in her thirties or forties in good health. The chain is built from TRBV10-3 and TRBJ2-1; 11 nucleotides line up with TRBD2. What was sequenced was blood. CDR3 bases: TGTGCCATCAGTGATCAACTAGCGGGGGTCCTCAATGAGCAGTTCTTC. Translating gives CAISDQLAGVLNEQFF.